Listed below are T cell receptor beta chains from one sample, sequenced in a study of OX40 agonist ivuxolimab in advanced cancers. The repertoire was sequenced with immunoSEQ multiplex PCR; TCRdb's copy has only in-frame clones and lacks some. Of about 44,000 clones listed, 80% were seen once; the top ten hold more than 9%. Sample: CD4+ or CD8+ T cells sorted from blood, taken in a trial of the OX40 agonist ivuxolimab. The source of these receptors is an adult with an advanced solid tumor such as melanoma, head and neck, liver or kidney cancer. CDR3s include the opening cysteine and the closing phenylalanine or tryptophan. D genes are given only for firm matches. Size values are once, few and many counts, or a class for expanded clones, and some rows have none.

>TRBJ1-1|TRBV18|NA|TRBD1
CASSPGRDRGIPEAFF
TGTGCCAGCTCACCTGGAAGGGACAGGGGTATCCCTGAAGCTTTCTTT
>TRBJ1-1|TRBV30|NA|NA
CAWSVVGQNTEAFF
TGTGCCTGGAGTGTAGTCGGACAGAACACTGAAGCTTTCTTT
>TRBJ1-2|TRBV20-1|NA|TRBD1
CSADRAGYTF
TGCAGTGCTGACAGGGCTGGCTACACCTTC
>TRBJ2-5|TRBV14|NA|NA
CASSQDRKETQYF
TGTGCCAGCAGCCAAGATAGAAAGGAGACCCAGTACTTC
>TRBJ1-2|TRBV5-6|NA|TRBD1
CASSLFMLRDRGPSYTF
TGTGCCAGCAGCTTGTTTATGCTCCGGGACAGGGGCCCAAGCTACACCTTC
>TRBJ2-7|TRBV6-1|NA|TRBD2
CASSGTTGGWTSGKPYEQYF
TGTGCCAGCAGTGGAACAACAGGGGGCTGGACTAGCGGGAAACCCTACGAGCAGTACTTC
>TRBJ1-5|TRBV2|few|TRBD1
CASERQGNQPQHF
TGTGCCAGTGAGCGACAGGGTAATCAGCCCCAGCATTTT
>TRBJ2-7|TRBV7-8|NA|NA
CASSLGAEQYF
TGTGCCAGCAGCTTAGGGGCCGAGCAGTACTTC
>TRBJ2-3|TRBV5-1|once|NA
CASSRAGLNSPDTQYF
TGCGCCAGCAGCCGGGCGGGACTCAATTCCCCAGATACGCAGTATTTT
>TRBJ2-7|TRBV27|NA|TRBD1
CASSSSGQGYEQYF
TGTGCCAGCAGTTCCTCCGGACAGGGCTACGAGCAGTACTTC
>TRBJ1-5|TRBV19|NA|NA
CASSIVPSQPQHF
TGTGCCAGTAGTATAGTCCCCTCCCAGCCCCAGCATTTT
>TRBJ2-7|TRBV7-9|NA|TRBD2
CASSSNPGLAGPAGEQYF
TGTGCCAGCAGCAGTAATCCGGGACTAGCGGGCCCAGCTGGCGAGCAGTACTTC
>TRBJ2-3|TRBV19|once|TRBD1
CASSIDTGQGTDTQYF
TGTGCCAGTAGTATAGATACGGGACAGGGCACAGATACGCAGTATTTT
>TRBJ1-1|TRBV30|once|TRBD1
CAWRRQGENTEAFF
TGTGCCTGGAGACGTCAGGGGGAGAACACTGAAGCTTTCTTT
>TRBJ2-7|TRBV29-1|NA|NA
CSVVAATSYEQYF
TGCAGCGTTGTAGCGGCCACCTCCTACGAGCAGTACTTC
>TRBJ2-3|TRBV28|once|NA
CASSRPGSSTDTQYF
TGTGCCAGCAGTCGCCCCGGGAGTTCGACAGATACGCAGTATTTT
>TRBJ1-1|TRBV6-5|NA|NA
CASTLTGGQSTEAFF
TGTGCCAGCACCCTCACGGGGGGGCAGAGCACTGAAGCTTTCTTT
>TRBJ1-5|TRBV19|NA|NA
CASSIKGGNGNQPQHF
TGTGCCAGTAGTATAAAAGGGGGTAATGGCAATCAGCCCCAGCATTTT
>TRBJ2-3|TRBV5-1|NA|NA
CASSLGGPSTDTQYF
TGCGCCAGCAGCCTCGGGGGGCCGAGCACAGATACGCAGTATTTT
>TRBJ2-7|TRBV28|NA|TRBD2
CASMGGERHEQYF
TGTGCCAGCATGGGAGGGGAACGCCACGAGCAGTACTTC
>TRBJ1-4|TRBV6-5|few|NA
CASSDRGEKLFF
TGTGCCAGCAGTGACCGAGGCGAAAAACTGTTTTTT
>TRBJ2-6|TRBV27|NA|NA
CASSEWEGANVLTF
TGTGCCAGCAGTGAATGGGAGGGGGCCAACGTCCTGACTTTC
>TRBJ1-6|TRBV28|NA|NA
CASSYGTIVNSPLHF
TGTGCCAGCAGTTACGGGACGATAGTTAATTCACCCCTCCACTTT
>TRBJ2-1|TRBV2|NA|TRBD1
CASSTRTGLNEQFF
TGTGCCAGCAGTACTCGGACAGGGCTCAATGAGCAGTTCTTC
>TRBJ2-5|TRBV2|NA|TRBD1
CASIPTPGGETQYF
TGTGCCAGCATCCCCACCCCAGGGGGAGAGACCCAGTACTTC
>TRBJ2-1|TRBV5-3|NA|TRBD2
CARSLGEREISNEQFF
TGTGCCAGAAGCTTAGGGGAGCGGGAGATTTCGAATGAGCAGTTCTTC
>TRBJ2-7|TRBV7-2|NA|NA
CASSLQGPSITYEQYF
TGTGCCAGCAGCTTACAGGGGCCGTCAATTACCTACGAGCAGTACTTC
>TRBJ1-2|TRBV30|NA|TRBD1
CAWSSIGTAGGYGYTF
TGTGCCTGGAGCTCAATCGGGACAGCCGGCGGCTATGGCTACACCTTC
>TRBJ2-7|TRBV19|once|TRBD1
CASSYGTGDYEQYF
TGTGCCAGTAGTTACGGGACAGGCGACTACGAGCAGTACTTC
>TRBJ1-2|TRBV28|NA|TRBD1
CASSPLLRQGSGYGYTF
TGTGCCAGCAGTCCCCTTTTGAGACAGGGGTCAGGCTATGGCTACACCTTC
>TRBJ2-7|TRBV5-1|NA|NA
CASSPGVFYEQYF
TGCGCCAGCAGCCCGGGGGTTTTCTACGAGCAGTACTTC
>TRBJ1-1|TRBV9|NA|NA
CASSVGRANTEAFF
TGTGCCAGCAGCGTAGGTAGGGCGAACACTGAAGCTTTCTTT
>TRBJ2-1|TRBV19|NA|NA
CASGSGQPHNEQFF
TGTGCCAGTGGGAGCGGGCAACCTCACAATGAGCAGTTCTTC
>TRBJ2-2|TRBV4-1|few|TRBD1
CASSQGAGQVAGELFF
TGCGCCAGCAGCCAAGGAGCCGGACAGGTCGCCGGGGAGCTGTTTTTT